This TCR beta chain was retrieved from a study of cytomegalovirus exposure and HLA in healthy donors. Notes on the study in general: A later analysis reportedly identified an Asian-associated ancestry cluster as carrying fewer N-insertions than the roughly 670-donor mean. The listing of 150 or so TCR beta chains classed them as cytomegalovirus-associated.

Vbeta (60) and Jbeta (13) primers were used in the PCR. Profiling relied on immunoSEQ multiplex PCR, and the TCRdb table lists in-frame clones only, not all of them. The sample lists about 130,000 clones, roughly four fifths occurring once. In its sample, this clone was seen once. No antigen is known for it. Trimming stripped 5 bases from V and 8 bases from J, with 9 bases between. The CDR3 covers 12 residues. Germline V gene data show CDR1 as SEHNR and CDR2 as FQNEAQ (reference sequence). The material sequenced was PBMCs. This rearrangement joins TRBV7-9 to TRBJ1-4; a possible D gene is TRBD1 (5 bases). The clonotype comes from a woman in her forties or fifties in good health and CMV-seronegative. CDR3 protein: CASSQTGEKLFF. For the CDR3, the DNA is TGTGCCAGCAGCCAAACAGGCGAAAAACTGTTTTTT. The full variable domain, completed using reference TRBV7-9 and TRBJ1-4, is DTGVSQNPRHKITKRGQNVTFRCDPISEHNRLYWYRQTLGQGPEFLTYFQNEAQLEKSRLLSDRFSAERPKGSFSTLEIQRTEQGDSAMYLCASSQTGEKLFFGSGTQLSVL.